These T cell receptor beta chains were read from a single sample in a study of control samples from healthy donors and cancer patients. Data came from immunoSEQ multiplex PCR; TCRdb stores just in-frame clones and leaves some out. The data show approximately 100,000 clones, with approximately 86% seen just once and 13% to 15% held by the top ten. The sample comprised blood. Every receptor here comes from a man aged 30 to 39 in good health. Both conserved end residues are trimmed from each CDR3.

>11|TRBV6-5|TRBJ1-5
ASRMDRVQPQH
>11|TRBV4-2|TRBJ1-5
ASSQGVDQPQH
>13|TRBV15|TRBJ2-5
ATSRTGRVQATQY
>11|TRBV19|TRBJ1-2
ASSYRGLNGYT
>13|TRBV28|TRBJ2-3
ASSVNSGPADTQY
>11|TRBV5-4|TRBJ2-7
ASSTGLAYEQY
>13|TRBV27|TRBJ2-7
ASRWGGRAEYEQY
>14|TRBV28|TRBJ2-5
ASSPFGTGGKETQY
>11|TRBV5-6|TRBJ2-2
ASSLLGGGELF
>13|TRBV5-4|TRBJ2-7
ASSLTSGRAYEQY
>15|TRBV6-2/TRBV6-3|TRBJ1-1
ASSYEPRQGSWTEAF
>14|TRBV7-6|TRBJ2-3
ASSSAEGVSTDTQY
>13|TRBV19|TRBJ1-2
ASSTGTGGRYGYT
>13|TRBV4-1|TRBJ2-5
ASSQKGRDQETQY
>11|TRBV28|TRBJ2-7
ASNRGPSYEQY
>12|TRBV19|TRBJ1-4
ASSMGTGDEKLF
>14|TRBV28|TRBJ1-6
ASSLSITVYNSPLH
>11|TRBV6-2/TRBV6-3|TRBJ1-1
ASSRTGNTEAF
>13|TRBV10-3|TRBJ2-3
AISDTSGRTDTQY
>14|TRBV24-1|TRBJ2-1
ATSDRGRALGGEQF
>15|TRBV7-9|TRBJ2-6
ASSSTLQGPGANVLT
>14|TRBV30|TRBJ1-6
AWSDLRAFYNSPLH
>15|TRBV3-1/TRBV3-2|TRBJ2-3
ASSRGLSREITDTQY
>14|TRBV6-6|TRBJ2-1
ASSFLGQGEGNEQF
>15|TRBV28|TRBJ1-3
ASSLYGGGRSGNTIY
>13|TRBV20-1|TRBJ2-3
SASPLAGFTDTQY
>13|TRBV11-2|TRBJ2-1
ASRGGTEPYNEQF
>13|TRBV4-2|TRBJ2-4
ASSQPQGGGLIQY
>16|TRBV27|TRBJ1-6
ASKTLAFSGTRGSPLH
>10|TRBV12-3/TRBV12-4|TRBJ2-5
ASKLNQETQY
>12|TRBV18|TRBJ2-2
ASSPTPYSGELF
>10|TRBV6-6|TRBJ2-7
ASSQQDYEQY
>11|TRBV5-1|TRBJ2-1
ASRDPSYNEQF
>11|TRBV29-1|TRBJ1-1
SVADRGNTEAF
>13|TRBV7-3|TRBJ2-3
ASSLVRESSDTQY
>13|TRBV7-9|TRBJ2-2
ASSFVPGNTGELF
>12|TRBV5-1|TRBJ2-3
ASSLFAKTDTQY
>14|TRBV7-8|TRBJ2-2
ARAYSGFANTGELF
>10|TRBV5-6|TRBJ2-7
ASSWGGYEQY
>9|TRBV7-2|TRBJ2-3
ATGAADTQY
>13|TRBV6-4|TRBJ1-2
ASSARTGGLDGYT
>13|TRBV5-4|TRBJ1-6
ASSPGGFFPSPLH
>12|TRBV7-9|TRBJ1-1
ASSLSGSSTEAF
>13|TRBV3-1/TRBV3-2|TRBJ1-4
ASSQGQAANEKLF
>11|TRBV2|TRBJ2-5
ASSGASFETQY
>12|TRBV11-3|TRBJ2-2
ASRVGANTGELF
>14|TRBV2|TRBJ2-3
ASRRGLAGDGDTQY
>11|TRBV7-9|TRBJ2-1
ASSSGLVNEQF